Given below is one T cell receptor beta chain in context. The antigen it recognizes is unknown. No base-level quality is on record; no much larger clone is a single base apart. The cohort consisted of hundreds of healthy bone marrow donors. Cohort members were all nominally healthy when sampled, although unrecorded immune exposures were likely present. The donor was CMV seropositive and was included in the group of some 290 seropositive cohort members. Every donor gave a peripheral blood sample, and the peripheral blood mononuclear cells from that sample were used for TCR beta sequencing. The Qiagen DNeasy Blood Extraction Kit was used to extract genomic DNA from the blood cell samples. The library was generated by the immunoSEQ multiplex PCR assay. For the multiplex PCR, a mixture combining 60 forward primers for TCR Vbeta segments and 13 reverse primers for TCR Jbeta segments was used. The CDR3 region of rearranged TCR beta genes was amplified from genomic DNA with a multiplex PCR assay. On the Illumina HiSeq System, the amplified TCR beta libraries were sequenced as 87-base-pair reads. As for the original processing: Across the 670 or so repertoires, a later analysis counted tens of millions of unique TCR beta chains, some 11 million of which were shared by at least two donors. To remove PCR and sequencing errors, raw reads were error-corrected and collapsed into unique sequences using a nearest-neighbor algorithm that merged closely related sequences. CDR3 sequences were aligned to IMGT reference sequences to assign V, D and J gene segments. For a sequence to be retained, a match of at least six nucleotides to both a V gene segment and a J gene segment was required. Rearrangements were classified as productive when the CDR3 lacked stop codons and remained in frame with V and J, and all other rearrangements were classified as non-productive. CDR3 was defined by IMGT convention, running from the second conserved V-encoded cysteine to the conserved J-encoded phenylalanine. In an earlier analysis of roughly 580 of the donors, sequences lacking an unambiguous match to a single V gene segment were excluded. An earlier analysis of fewer than 750 of the donors called V segments functional above 56.7% productive rearrangements and segregating when the between-donor standard deviation exceeded 5%. A statistical classification framework was built to diagnose cytomegalovirus status from the catalog of TCR beta chain sequences. V and J gene assignment, in a later analysis, came from comparing TCR nucleotide sequences with IMGT/GENE-DB human TR gene sequences. The TCRdist pipeline was used in a later analysis to assign CDR3 sequences and most-parsimonious VDJ recombination scenarios. In a later analysis, each TCR beta chain was defined by its CDR3 amino acid sequence together with its V-gene family, and reads lacking a unique V-gene family were excluded. To address suspected cross-contamination and a sequencing artifact, a later analysis removed 592 highly shared, low-generation-probability nucleotide sequences. A later analysis calculated a clonal expansion index for each public chain from normalized within-repertoire ranks of inferred template counts. Generation probabilities in a later analysis came from a VDJ recombination model fitted to out-of-frame rearrangements, and those results were checked against IGoR. A later analysis scored TCR-TCR, TCR-HLA and TCR-CMV co-occurrence with hypergeometric tests, applying a repertoire-size bias correction to TCR pairs. A later analysis estimated false discovery rates by permuting HLA or CMV assignments 20 times. In a later analysis, co-occurring TCRs were grouped with DBSCAN, and TCRdist sequence similarity was added when clustering was performed within HLA-allele-positive subsets. Co-occurrence clustering excluded repertoires with fewer than 30,000 or more than 120,000 public chains, plus five with anomalous nucleotide sharing. Entries here come from immuneACCESS through TCRdb and include only in-frame sequences with V and J called. Some clones fail to appear in such tables; in the studies checked, an unresolved V gene covers under half of the shortfall, and the cause of the remainder is unknown. V, J and clone size reflect that table, while D and trimming were determined from the DNA. The sample has roughly 90,000 clones on record, approximately 80% of them singletons. Jointly, the top ten make up roughly 3.4% of the sample.

The sample belongs to a study of cytomegalovirus exposure and HLA in healthy donors (dated by TCRdb to 2017 to 2019). For context, the study as a whole: An earlier analysis of approximately 640 of the donors reported 250 to 300 Gb of sequence data and approximately 110 million unique TCR beta sequences from 190 million or so T cells. The genetic ancestry cluster associated with self-reported Caucasian donors included over 80% of the approximately 410 genotyped donors. The study aimed to test whether signatures of past pathogen exposure could be identified by cataloging public T cell receptors. Alongside the repertoire data, information on donor age, sex, ethnicity and CMV serostatus was compiled. An earlier analysis of a few hundred of the donors applied high-throughput TCR beta sequencing to assess whether each TCR beta V gene segment acted as functional or pseudogenic. High-throughput TCR immunosequencing, statistical association of individual TCRs with disease status, and machine learning were combined to predict cytomegalovirus infection status. Class I and class II HLA loci were covered by the typing at four-digit resolution. Using immunosequencing, the study profiled T cell repertoires from 666 subjects and related those repertoires to cytomegalovirus serostatus. Typing coverage differed by locus: A, B, C, DRB1 and DQB1 were typed in about 620-630 donors, DQA1 in approximately 520, DPA1 in 606, and DPB1 in 400 to 490. A separate validation cohort of roughly 130 different subjects was used in addition to the approximately 700-subject first cohort. In a later genetic analysis, genome-wide SNP genotypes for about 65% of the roughly 700 donors were used, and that subset was treated as a discovery cohort. Because of strong linkage in the cohort, five DR-DQ haplotypes were treated as single units for association and clustering. To study patterns of TCR occurrence, a later analysis re-analyzed previously published TCR beta repertoires from 650 to 750 donors and added high-resolution HLA genotyping. The later analysis used no new phenotypic data to find candidate immune exposures, relying instead on TCR beta sequences and their occurrence across donors. Among roughly 400 genotyped donors of the cohort, an average of approximately 240,000 unique TCR beta nucleotide sequences were sequenced per donor, around 20% of them non-productive. All discovery cohort repertoires had been generated on a single sequencing platform. An early release covering 550 to 700 HLA-typed donors comprised roughly 300 gigabases of sequencing data and roughly 85 million unique TCR sequences. General study outcomes and caveats: Presence/absence analyses assumed roughly uniform sequencing depth across donors, an assumption that may not hold. The classifier was reported to diagnose cytomegalovirus status with high specificity and sensitivity in both the original and validation cohorts. According to a later analysis, most CMV-associated TCR beta chains appeared to be HLA-restricted, and the HLA associations seemed to be driven largely by CMV exposure. Correlated functional status among segregating V segments might be attributable to linkage disequilibrium, but an unknown experimental factor could not be ruled out. For the cohort, immune exposure information was limited to CMV serostatus. A later genetic analysis reported fewer N-insertions in productive TCRs among donors in an Asian-associated ancestry cluster than the roughly 640-donor mean. The sequencing pipeline was judged likely to have produced a cluster of highly shared sequence variants as a technical artifact. A later analysis found that HLA-associated TCR beta chains were more clonally expanded and had lower generation probabilities than equally common non-associated chains. In a later analysis, TCR association rates were found to vary across HLA loci, with the most associated TCRs seen for DRB1 alleles and the fewest for HLA-C alleles. At a false discovery rate of 0.05, a later analysis linked 16,000 or so TCR beta sequences to specific HLA alleles. A further reported finding was that TCR beta sequences accurately predicted the HLA-A and HLA-B alleles for most subjects in the first cohort. In an earlier analysis of 587 of the donors, most TCR beta V segments appeared in productive rearrangements about 87% or about 30% of the time, broadly matching IMGT annotations. The study listed 150 to 200 TCR beta chains as associated with cytomegalovirus. Because counts were too low, seventeen rarely observed V segments, including chromosome 9 orphons, were excluded from the earlier analysis of 587 of the donors. Because HLA typing was missing for some donors at each locus, association tests included only the typed subset. In this cohort, only TCR beta chains were sequenced, and detectable features were limited by the absence of alpha or paired-chain data. According to a later analysis, parvovirus B19, influenza, CMV and Epstein-Barr virus appeared linked to several top co-occurrence clusters. In vitro tests confirmed that a few of the cytomegalovirus-associated TCR beta chains recognize cytomegalovirus antigens. According to the authors, the approach could potentially be generalized to other disease states and immunological phenotypes. When HLA alleles, especially DR and DQ, strongly co-occurred, TCR associations were difficult to assign to individual alleles. While some public TCRs were present in many individuals, most TCR sequences turned up only very rarely across donors. A later genetic analysis associated a missense DCLRE1C variant with V-gene and J-gene trimming of TCR beta chains, and an independent cohort replicated the association.

Sequencing input: PBMCs. This sequence was found in a young man in good health and CMV-seropositive.

This receptor has the CDR3 CASSYPPGGGPGELFF. The sequence in DNA is TGTGCCAGCAGTTACCCCCCTGGGGGGGGACCCGGGGAGCTGTTTTTT. Recombination connected TRBV6-5 to TRBJ2-2, with TRBD2 identical over 7 junction bases. Based on the germline V gene, the CDR1 and CDR2 sequences are MNHEY and SVGAGI. Relative to germline, V is missing 2 bases and J is missing 6 bases, with 9 bases of the junction outside any gene match. From its cysteine to its phenylalanine, the CDR3 spans 16 amino acids. CDR3 DNA is the only sequence kept; it has 48 bases, read in frame from the first base.